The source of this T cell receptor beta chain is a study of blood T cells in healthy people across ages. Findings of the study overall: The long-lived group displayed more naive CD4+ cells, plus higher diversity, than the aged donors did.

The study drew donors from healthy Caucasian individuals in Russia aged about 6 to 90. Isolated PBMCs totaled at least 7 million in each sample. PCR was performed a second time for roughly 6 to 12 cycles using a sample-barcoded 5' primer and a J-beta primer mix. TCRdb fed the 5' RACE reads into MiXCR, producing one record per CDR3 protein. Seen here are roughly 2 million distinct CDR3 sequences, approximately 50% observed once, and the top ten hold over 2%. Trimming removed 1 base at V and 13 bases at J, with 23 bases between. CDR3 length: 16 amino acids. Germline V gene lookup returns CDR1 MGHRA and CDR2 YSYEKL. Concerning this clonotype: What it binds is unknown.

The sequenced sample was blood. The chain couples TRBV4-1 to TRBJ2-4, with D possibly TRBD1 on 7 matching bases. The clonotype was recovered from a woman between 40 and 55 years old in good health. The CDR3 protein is CASSQVGGGGQWEQYF. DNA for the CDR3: TGCGCCAGCAGCCAAGTCGGAGGGGGCGGTCAATGGGAGCAGTACTTC.